These 17 T cell receptor beta chains were all obtained from the same sample, sequenced in a study of blood T cell repertoires in COVID-19. Generated by immunoSEQ multiplex PCR, the TCRdb table keeps only in-frame clones and is missing some. This table has more than 150,000 clones, 84% appearing once. The sequenced sample was peripheral blood. These receptor sequences come from a human donor in a cohort sampled during active COVID-19.

The rearrangement joins TRBV15 to TRBJ1-2, with D possibly matching TRBD1 (6 bases). Between the trimmed V and J ends, which lost 1 base and 4 bases, there was a span of 16 bases. CDR1 is LNHNV, CDR2 YYDKDF, per germline (reference sequence). This CDR3 region has 16 residues. The CDR3 reads CATSRVDSAYFYGYTF. CDR3 coding DNA: TGTGCCACCAGCAGAGTGGACAGCGCCTATTTCTATGGCTACACCTTC.

The chain carries TRBV24-1 and TRBJ2-6; no definite D call. Trimming stripped 4 bases from V and 0 bases from J, with 12 bases between. CDR3 length equals 17 residues. CDR1 is KGHDR, CDR2 SFDVKD, per germline. The CDR3 protein is CATSDGNSISGANVLTF. In nucleotides, the CDR3 is TGTGCCACCAGTGACGGCAACAGTATCTCTGGGGCCAACGTCCTGACTTTC.

This sequence joins TRBV2 and TRBJ1-5; D perhaps matches TRBD1 (5 bases). Germline V CDR1 and CDR2: SNHLY, FYNNEI. The CDR3 spans 13 residues. The germline V and J ends were trimmed by 8 bases and 4 bases, with 12 bases remaining between them. CDR3 sequence: CASQGRFNQPQHF. In nucleotides, the CDR3 is TGTGCCAGCCAGGGCAGATTTAATCAGCCCCAGCATTTT.

The chain recombines TRBV7-2 with TRBJ1-1, with D uncertain. In germline, CDR1 is SGHTA, CDR2 FQGNSA. Trimming took off 3 bases at V and 0 bases at J, with 8 bases between the two ends. The CDR3 has 14 amino acids. Here the CDR3 DNA reads TGTGCCAGCAGCTTGGAGGGTGTGAACACTGAAGCTTTCTTT. Protein product: CASSLEGVNTEAFF.

The table lists this clone with a count of one. The V gene is TRBV30, the J gene TRBJ2-1, with D possibly matching TRBD2 (5 bases). CDR1 and CDR2 from the germline V gene are GTSNPN and SVGIG (reference sequence). V was pared by 4 bases and J by 8 bases, with 18 bases between. This CDR3 is 14 amino acids long. The CDR3 protein is CAWTRGSFGDEQFF. The CDR3 DNA is TGTGCCTGGACTCGGGGATCGTTTGGGGATGAGCAGTTCTTC.

This chain connects TRBV13 to TRBJ2-7; the D gene is possibly TRBD2 (6 bases). V was clipped by 5 bases and J by 0 bases, with 11 bases between them. Germline values: CDR1 PRHDT, CDR2 FYEKMQ (reference sequence). The CDR3 covers 14 residues. DNA for the CDR3: TGTGCCAGCAGCAAGGGACTCCTCTCCTACGAGCAGTACTTC. Protein product: CASSKGLLSYEQYF.

This clone was picked up a small number of times. CDR3 coding DNA: TGTGCCAGCAGCTTTAGGAGGGGTCTTTACGAGCAGTACTTC. It codes for CASSFRRGLYEQYF. This chain connects TRBV11-2 to TRBJ2-7; TRBD2 might be the D (6 bases). Germline assignment: CDR1 SGHAT and CDR2 FQNNGV. V dropped 3 bases and J dropped 4 bases, with 13 bases sitting between them. CDR3 length: 14 amino acids.

The chain joins TRBV7-2 to TRBJ2-7, with 7 bases fitting TRBD2. The CDR3 runs to 16 residues. The junction had 12 bases not matched to a gene; V was cut back by 7 bases and J by 0 bases. Germline CDR1 and CDR2: SGHTA and FQGNSA. In DNA, the CDR3 is TGTGCCAGCACCATGACAGCGGGAATGAGCTCCTACGAGCAGTACTTC. It yields the protein CASTMTAGMSSYEQYF. Based on the CDR3 plus reference TRBV7-2 and TRBJ2-7, the full variable domain is GAGVSQSPSNKVTEKGKDVELRCDPISGHTALYWYRQSLGQGLEFLIYFQGNSAPDKSGLPSDRFSAERTGGSVSTLTIQRTQQEDSAVYLCASTMTAGMSSYEQYFGPGTRLTVT.

The chain has TRBV11-2 and TRBJ2-7; 9 positions agree with TRBD1. The CDR3 has 14 amino acids. Germline loops: CDR1 SGHAT, CDR2 FQNNGV. Losses at the gene ends were 4 bases for V and 5 bases for J; bases not matched to a gene: 6. As DNA, the CDR3 is TGTGCCAGCAGCTCGGGACAGGGTCACCACGAGCAGTACTTC. It specifies CASSSGQGHHEQYF.

J is TRBJ1-3 and V is TRBV19, with no clear D. V was pared by 5 bases and J by 4 bases, with 9 bases between. The CDR3 totals 13 residues. Germline V lookup: CDR1 LNHDA, CDR2 SQIVND (reference sequence). CDR3 loop: CASSPDSGNTIYF. CDR3 bases: TGTGCCAGTAGTCCCGACTCGGGAAACACCATATATTTT. Full variable domain (outside the CDR3, taken from reference TRBV19 and TRBJ1-3): DGGITQSPKYLFRKEGQNVTLSCEQNLNHDAMYWYRQDPGQGLRLIYYSQIVNDFQKGDIAEGYSVSREKKESFPLTVTSAQKNPTAFYLCASSPDSGNTIYFGEGSWLTVV.

V gene TRBV6-5 combines with J gene TRBJ2-1; TRBD2 matches 8 bases. J was trimmed by 7 bases and V by 4 bases; bases with no gene match: 12. This CDR3 has 16 amino acids. Germline loops: CDR1 MNHEY, CDR2 SVGAGI. The CDR3 nucleotides read TGTGCCAGCAGTTTTTTACGGGGGGGGTTGTCAAATGAGCAGTTCTTC. This gives the protein CASSFLRGGLSNEQFF.

The chain links TRBV2 to TRBJ1-5; D might be TRBD1 (5 bases). Looked up from germline, CDR1 is SNHLY and CDR2 is FYNNEI. Trimming took off 6 bases at V and 2 bases at J, with 14 bases between the two ends. CDR3 length: 15 amino acids. The CDR3 spells CASRPDSLGNQPQHF. DNA for the CDR3: TGTGCCAGCAGACCCGACAGTCTTGGCAATCAGCCCCAGCATTTT.

The chain employs TRBV2 and TRBJ2-7; TRBD2 matches at 8 bases. CDR1 and CDR2 (germline): SNHLY, FYNNEI. V gave up 2 bases and J gave up 7 bases; unmatched junction bases: 10. CDR3 length equals 15 residues. The CDR3 DNA sequence: TGTGCCAGCAGTGAAAAAGGCCTTGTAGCGGGGGAGCAGTACTTC. Its translation: CASSEKGLVAGEQYF. Based on the CDR3 plus reference TRBV2 and TRBJ2-7, the full variable domain is EPEVTQTPSHQVTQMGQEVILRCVPISNHLYFYWYRQILGQKVEFLVSFYNNEISEKSEIFDDQFSVERPDGSNFTLKIRSTKLEDSAMYFCASSEKGLVAGEQYFGPGTRLTVT.

The chain couples TRBV2 to TRBJ1-4; D unclear. The germline V gene has CDR1 SNHLY and CDR2 FYNNEI. CDR3 length equals 16 residues. V was clipped by 2 bases and J by 4 bases, with 14 bases between them. CDR3 in amino acids: CASSESLPEFNEKLFF. In nucleotides, the CDR3 is TGTGCCAGCAGTGAATCCTTACCCGAGTTTAATGAAAAACTGTTTTTT.

This clone has more than one count but fewer than ten. V is TRBV7-9 and J is TRBJ1-2; 7 positions match TRBD1. Unmatched junction bases numbered 2, after V lost 1 base and J lost 6 bases. The germline gives CDR1 SEHNR, CDR2 FQNEAQ (reference sequence). The CDR3 totals 13 residues. The CDR3 DNA sequence: TGTGCCAGCAGCTTAGGGACAGGAAATGGCTACACCTTC. Encoded protein: CASSLGTGNGYTF.

The CDR3: CAIRAGTGEMNTEAFF. In DNA form, the CDR3 reads TGTGCCATCAGAGCCGGGACAGGTGAAATGAACACTGAAGCTTTCTTT. The chain combines TRBV10-3 with TRBJ1-1, with 8 bases that match TRBD1. The V gene's germline CDR1 is ENHRY and CDR2 SYGVKD. The CDR3 contains 16 residues. With V trimmed by 6 bases and J by 0 bases, 9 bases remained unmatched.

In its sample, this clone was seen once. The chain is built from TRBV6-5 and TRBJ1-2, with TRBD1 as a possible D gene (6 bases). The V end was cut by 6 bases, the J end by 1 base, with 9 bases between. CDR3 length: 13 residues. Germline lookup yields CDR1 MNHEY and CDR2 SVGAGI. The CDR3 reads CASSRGGNYGYTF. The CDR3, as DNA: TGTGCCAGCAGCCGAGGGGGTAACTATGGCTACACCTTC.